The clone carrying this T cell receptor (beta chain) was observed a few times. Its target is not known. Donors likely had unrecorded immune exposures despite being nominally healthy when sampled. Trimming stripped 2 bases from V and 1 base from J, with 24 bases between. The CDR3 covers 19 residues. Germline V gene lookup returns CDR1 SGHRS and CDR2 YFSETQ. PCR primers comprised 60 Vbeta and 13 Jbeta primers. The repertoire was sequenced with immunoSEQ multiplex PCR; TCRdb's copy has only in-frame clones and lacks some. Of 70,000 to 85,000 clones in the sample, roughly 65% were seen once. The data are from a study of cytomegalovirus exposure and HLA in healthy donors. Points from the study as a whole: Rates of TCR association differed by HLA locus in a later analysis, with DRB1 highest and HLA-C lowest.

The clonotype comes from a male donor in good health and CMV-seropositive. The genes are TRBV5-1 and TRBJ1-1, with a weak D call TRBD1 (6 bases). The sample consisted of PBMCs. The CDR3 DNA sequence: TGCGCCAGCAGCTTTATTCCCCTGGGGCTGGACAGCGGGAACACTGAAGCTTTCTTT. It is translated as CASSFIPLGLDSGNTEAFF.